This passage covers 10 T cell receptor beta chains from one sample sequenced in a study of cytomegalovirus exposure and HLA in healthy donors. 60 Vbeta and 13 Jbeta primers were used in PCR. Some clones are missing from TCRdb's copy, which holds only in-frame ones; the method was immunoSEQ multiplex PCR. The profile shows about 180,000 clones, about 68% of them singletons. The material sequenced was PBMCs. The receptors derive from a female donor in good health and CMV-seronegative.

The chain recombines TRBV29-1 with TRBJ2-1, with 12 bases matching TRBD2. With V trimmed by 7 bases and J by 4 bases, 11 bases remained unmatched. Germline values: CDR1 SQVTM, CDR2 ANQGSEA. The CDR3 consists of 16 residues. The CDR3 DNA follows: TGCAGCGCCACTAGCGGGGGGCGGGGGGGTTACAATGAGCAGTTCTTC. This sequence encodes CSATSGGRGGYNEQFF.

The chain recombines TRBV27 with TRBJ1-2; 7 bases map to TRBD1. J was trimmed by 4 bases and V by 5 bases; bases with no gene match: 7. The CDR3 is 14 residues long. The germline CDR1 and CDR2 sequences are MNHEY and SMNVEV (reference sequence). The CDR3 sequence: CASSQGDGGYGYTF. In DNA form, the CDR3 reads TGTGCCAGCAGTCAGGGGGACGGGGGCTATGGCTACACCTTC.

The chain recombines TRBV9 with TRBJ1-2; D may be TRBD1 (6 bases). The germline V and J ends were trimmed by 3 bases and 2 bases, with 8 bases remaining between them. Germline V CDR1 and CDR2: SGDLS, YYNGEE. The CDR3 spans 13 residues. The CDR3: CASSGDRNYGYTF. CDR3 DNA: TGTGCCAGCAGCGGAGACAGGAACTATGGCTACACCTTC.

In DNA, the CDR3 is TGTGCCAGCAGCTTGGGTTACACAGATACGCAGTATTTT. Translated: CASSLGYTDTQYF. The rearrangement links TRBV5-4 to TRBJ2-3; D uncertain. This CDR3 is built from 13 residues. The germline V and J ends were trimmed by 0 bases and 2 bases, with 4 bases remaining between them. Germline V gene data show CDR1 as SGHNT and CDR2 as YYREEE (reference sequence).

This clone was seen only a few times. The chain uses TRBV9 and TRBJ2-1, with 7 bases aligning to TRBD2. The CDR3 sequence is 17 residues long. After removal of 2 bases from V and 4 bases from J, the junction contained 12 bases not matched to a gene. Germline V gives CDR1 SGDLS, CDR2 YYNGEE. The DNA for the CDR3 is TGTGCCAGCAGCGTGCAGGGAGGGACTAAAACTTACAATGAGCAGTTCTTC. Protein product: CASSVQGGTKTYNEQFF.

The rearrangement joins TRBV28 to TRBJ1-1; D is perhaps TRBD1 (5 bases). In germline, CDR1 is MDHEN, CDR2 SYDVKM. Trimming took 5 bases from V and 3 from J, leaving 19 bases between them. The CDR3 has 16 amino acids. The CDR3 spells CASSTNPQVSDTEAFF. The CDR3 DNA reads TGTGCCAGCAGTACTAATCCACAGGTTTCCGACACTGAAGCTTTCTTT.

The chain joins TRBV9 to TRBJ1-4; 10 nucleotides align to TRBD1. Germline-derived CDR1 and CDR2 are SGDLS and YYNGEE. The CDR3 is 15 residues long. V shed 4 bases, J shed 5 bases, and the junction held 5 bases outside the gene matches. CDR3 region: CASSLEGQGNEKLFF. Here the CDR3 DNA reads TGTGCCAGCAGCCTGGAGGGACAGGGGAATGAAAAACTGTTTTTT.

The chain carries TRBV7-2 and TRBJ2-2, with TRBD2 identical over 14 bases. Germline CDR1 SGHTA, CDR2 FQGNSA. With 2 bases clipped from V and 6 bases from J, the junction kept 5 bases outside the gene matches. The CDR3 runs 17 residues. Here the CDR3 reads CASSLPGLAGEAGELFF. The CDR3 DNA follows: TGTGCCAGCAGCTTACCGGGACTAGCGGGAGAAGCCGGGGAGCTGTTTTTT.

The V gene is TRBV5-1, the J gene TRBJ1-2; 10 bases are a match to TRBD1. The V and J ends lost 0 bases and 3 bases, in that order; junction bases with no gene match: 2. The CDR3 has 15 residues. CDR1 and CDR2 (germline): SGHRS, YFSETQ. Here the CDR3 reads CASSLEGTGDYGYTF. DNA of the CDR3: TGCGCCAGCAGCTTGGAGGGGACAGGGGACTATGGCTACACCTTC.

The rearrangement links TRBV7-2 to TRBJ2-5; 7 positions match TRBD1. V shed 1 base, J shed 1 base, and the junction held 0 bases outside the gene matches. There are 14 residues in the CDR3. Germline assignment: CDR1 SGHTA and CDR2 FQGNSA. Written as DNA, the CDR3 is TGTGCCAGCAGCTTAGACAGGGGCCAAGAGACCCAGTACTTC. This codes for CASSLDRGQETQYF.